This entry lists 16 T cell receptor beta chains sequenced from one sample in a study of blood T cell repertoires in COVID-19. Some clones are missing from TCRdb's copy, which holds only in-frame ones; the method was immunoSEQ multiplex PCR. The sample has 200,000 to 300,000 clones, approximately 90% seen once. Sequencing used peripheral blood. All receptors derive from a man between 60 and 70 years old who had recovered from COVID-19.

The chain joins TRBV3-1 (or the pseudogene TRBV3-2) to TRBJ2-5; D uncertain. The V gene lost 1 base and the J gene lost 5 bases, with 14 bases spanning the gap. Per germline, CDR1 LGHDT and CDR2 YNNKEL (reference sequence). This CDR3 is 15 amino acids long. CDR3 loop: CASSQGSQMRETQYF. CDR3 sequence (DNA): TGTGCCAGCAGCCAAGGGAGTCAGATGAGGGAGACCCAGTACTTC.

The chain combines TRBV6-5 with TRBJ2-7, with a weak D call TRBD1 (6 bases). The length of the CDR3 is 15 residues. The germline gives CDR1 MNHEY, CDR2 SVGAGI. The V and J ends lost 2 bases and 6 bases respectively, with 17 bases between them. CDR3 coding DNA: TGTGCCAGCAGTTACAGGGCCCGATCAGGGGCCGAGCAGTACTTC. It yields the protein CASSYRARSGAEQYF.

This chain uses TRBV10-1 with TRBJ2-1, with 8 bases matching TRBD1. The CDR3 is 15 amino acids. V dropped 5 bases and J dropped 0; count of bases not matched to a gene: 3. Germline CDR1 and CDR2: WNHNN and SYGVQD (reference sequence). CDR3 loop: CASSPTGGSYNEQFF. The CDR3 DNA follows: TGCGCCAGCAGTCCTACAGGGGGCTCCTACAATGAGCAGTTCTTC.

The V and J genes are TRBV25-1 and TRBJ1-2; tentative D call: TRBD1 (6 bases). Per germline, CDR1 MGHDK and CDR2 SYGVNS. CDR3 length equals 14 residues. Trimming took off 5 bases at V and 5 bases at J, with 15 bases between the two ends. The CDR3 sequence: CASSQGPSFYGYTF. In nucleotides, the CDR3 is TGTGCCAGCAGTCAGGGGCCATCCTTTTATGGCTACACCTTC.

This rearrangement joins TRBV1 to TRBJ2-3; the tabulated D call, TRBD1, remains unverified against the DNA. TRBV1 is described as a pseudogene. The CDR3 contains 16 residues. This chain's CDR3 is CTSSFDRGLGTDTQYF. In DNA, the CDR3 is TGCACCAGCAGCTTTGACAGGGGGCTCGGCACAGATACGCAGTATTTT.

V usage is TRBV3-1 (or the pseudogene TRBV3-2) and J usage is TRBJ2-5; possibly TRBD2 for D (6 bases). The CDR3 is 14 residues long. CDR1 is LGHDT, CDR2 YNNKEL, per germline (reference sequence). Between the trimmed V and J ends, which lost 0 bases and 4 bases, there was a span of 9 bases. CDR3 sequence reads: CASSQDFGGETQYF. DNA for the CDR3: TGTGCCAGCAGCCAAGATTTCGGGGGAGAGACCCAGTACTTC.

The chain is built from TRBV11-2 and TRBJ1-6, with 8 bases fitting TRBD1. The J segment lost 7 bases and the V segment lost 4 bases, leaving 9 bases of the junction unmatched. Germline values: CDR1 SGHAT, CDR2 FQNNGV. The CDR3 totals 16 residues. CDR3 amino acids: CASSWASGQVNSPLHF. DNA for the CDR3: TGTGCCAGCAGCTGGGCTTCGGGACAGGTCAATTCACCCCTCCACTTT.

A few counts support this clone. CDR3 region: CASSLDTDINQPQHF. CDR3 in DNA: TGCGCCAGCAGCTTGGACACAGATATCAATCAGCCCCAGCATTTT. The rearrangement links TRBV5-1 to TRBJ1-5; unclear D gene. CDR1 and CDR2 from the germline V gene are SGHRS and YFSETQ. This CDR3 has 15 amino acids. The germline V and J ends were trimmed by 0 bases and 3 bases, with 10 bases remaining between them.

The V gene is TRBV5-8, the J gene TRBJ1-1, with D possibly matching TRBD1 (5 bases). CDR3 length: 13 amino acids. Germline lookup yields CDR1 SGHTS and CDR2 YDEGEE. The V gene lost 4 bases and the J gene lost 1 base, with 8 bases spanning the gap. The CDR3 DNA reads TGTGCCAGCAGCAGGACACGGAACACTGAAGCTTTCTTT. It specifies CASSRTRNTEAFF.

The V and J genes are TRBV5-1 and TRBJ2-1; TRBD1 matches 7 bases. The CDR3 is 15 amino acids. Germline V lookup: CDR1 SGHRS, CDR2 YFSETQ. The V gene end was trimmed by 4 bases and the J gene end by 2 bases; junction bases not matched to a gene: 6. CDR3 amino acids: CASSPQDRTYNEQFF. The DNA of the CDR3 is TGCGCCAGCAGCCCGCAGGACAGGACCTACAATGAGCAGTTCTTC.

This chain connects TRBV10-2 to TRBJ2-7; 10 positions agree with TRBD1. V lost 9 bases, J lost 2 bases, and 7 bases stayed unmatched. Germline CDR1 reads WSHSY; CDR2 reads SAAADI. The CDR3 sequence is 14 residues long. The CDR3 DNA reads as TGCGCCAGTGGGTCCGGGACAGGGGCCTACGAGCAGTACTTC. Translating gives CASGSGTGAYEQYF.

This chain uses TRBV19 with TRBJ1-2, with D possibly TRBD1 on 6 matching bases. Trimming removed 3 bases at V and 4 bases at J, with 9 bases between. The germline gives CDR1 LNHDA, CDR2 SQIVND (reference sequence). This CDR3 has 13 residues. CDR3 DNA: TGTGCCAGTAGTATTGACAGGCGCTATGGCTACACCTTC. Residues: CASSIDRRYGYTF.

Many counts were recorded for this clone. Germline is not matched at one junction end, which may reflect a read error. The chain recombines TRBV6-5 with TRBJ2-7; 7 nucleotides match TRBD1. The CDR3 is made up of 15 amino acids. Germline-derived CDR1 and CDR2 are MNHEY and SVGAGI. CDR3 sequence (DNA): TGTGCCAGCAGATACTCCCCTGAGGGGGCTGGGGAGCAGTACTTC. It translates to CASRYSPEGAGEQYF.

The chain carries TRBV18 and TRBJ2-6; D is perhaps TRBD1 (5 bases). Trimming removed 3 bases at V and 2 bases at J, with 8 bases between. CDR1 and CDR2 (germline): KGHSH, LQKENI. The CDR3 covers 15 residues. The CDR3 is CASSPVRAGANVLTF. The CDR3 DNA sequence: TGTGCCAGCTCACCGGTCAGGGCTGGGGCCAACGTCCTGACTTTC.

The V gene is TRBV6-5, the J gene TRBJ2-1; 7 bases agree with TRBD2. V was clipped by 6 bases and J by 8 bases; unmatched bases: 10. The length of the CDR3 is 14 residues. The V gene's germline CDR1 is MNHEY and CDR2 SVGAGI. CDR3 in DNA: TGTGCCAGCAGCCTTACTCGGGGGGTGGATGAGCAGTTCTTC. Its translation: CASSLTRGVDEQFF.

The chain combines TRBV3-1 (or the pseudogene TRBV3-2) with TRBJ1-2; perhaps TRBD1 as D (5 bases). Germline V lookup: CDR1 LGHDT, CDR2 YNNKEL (reference sequence). This CDR3 has 12 amino acids. The V end lost 3 bases, the J end lost 10 bases, and 12 bases lay between the germline ends. The CDR3 sequence is CASSQGGGVYTF. The CDR3 DNA reads TGTGCCAGCAGCCAGGGGGGGGGTGTCTACACCTTC.